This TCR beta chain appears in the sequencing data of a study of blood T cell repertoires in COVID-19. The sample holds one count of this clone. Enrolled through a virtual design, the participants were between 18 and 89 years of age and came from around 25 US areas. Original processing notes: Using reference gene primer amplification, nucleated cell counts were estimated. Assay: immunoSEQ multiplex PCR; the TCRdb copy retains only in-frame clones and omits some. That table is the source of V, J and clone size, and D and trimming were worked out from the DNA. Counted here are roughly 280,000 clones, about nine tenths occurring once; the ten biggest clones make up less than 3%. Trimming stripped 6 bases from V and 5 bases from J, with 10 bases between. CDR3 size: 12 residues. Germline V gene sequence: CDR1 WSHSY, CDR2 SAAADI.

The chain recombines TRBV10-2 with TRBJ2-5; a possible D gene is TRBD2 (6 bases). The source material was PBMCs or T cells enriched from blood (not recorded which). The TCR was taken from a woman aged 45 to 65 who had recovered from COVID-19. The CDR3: CASRGGSETQYF. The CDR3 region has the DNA TGCGCCAGCAGGGGGGGTAGCGAGACCCAGTACTTC.